This passage covers 23 T cell receptor beta chains from one sample sequenced in a study of T cells in pancreatic ductal adenocarcinoma. The selected patients with pancreatic ductal adenocarcinoma had surgery but no neoadjuvant therapy. Assay: immunoSEQ multiplex PCR; the TCRdb copy retains only in-frame clones and omits some. The table includes just under 30,000 clones, approximately 90% detected once. The specimen sequenced was PBMCs. These receptors came from a human donor with pancreatic ductal adenocarcinoma.

The J gene is TRBJ2-7, the V gene TRBV7-6, with D unclear. CDR1 and CDR2 from the germline V gene are SGHVS and FNYEAQ. Trimming took off 0 bases at V and 2 bases at J, with 17 bases between the two ends. The CDR3 has 17 residues. The CDR3: CASSLASGASFPYEQYF. CDR3 nucleotide sequence: TGTGCCAGCAGCTTAGCGTCCGGAGCTTCTTTCCCCTACGAGCAGTACTTC. Using reference TRBV7-6 and TRBJ2-7 for the parts outside the CDR3, the full variable domain is GAGVSQSPRYKVTKRGQDVALRCDPISGHVSLYWYRQALGQGPEFLTYFNYEAQQDKSGLPNDRFSAERPEGSISTLTIQRTEQRDSAMYRCASSLASGASFPYEQYFGPGTRLTVT.

In its sample, this clone ranks as medium-sized. V is TRBV19 and J is TRBJ2-7, with TRBD1 matching over 8 bases. Germline V lookup: CDR1 LNHDA, CDR2 SQIVND (reference sequence). The CDR3 loop spans 13 amino acids. The V segment lost 5 bases and the J segment 6 bases; nucleotides outside the gene matches: 6. CDR3 bases: TGTGCCAGTAGTCCGGGACAGGCTGGCGAGCAGTACTTC. Protein sequence: CASSPGQAGEQYF.

This clone is a singleton in its sample. The V gene is TRBV28, the J gene TRBJ1-5, with 7 bases aligning to TRBD1. The CDR3 is 15 residues long. Germline CDR1 reads MDHEN; CDR2 reads SYDVKM. The ends lost 7 bases at V and 2 bases at J; junction bases unmatched: 8. CDR3 region: CASTYPGTGNQPQHF. The CDR3 coding sequence is TGTGCCAGCACCTATCCCGGGACAGGCAATCAGCCCCAGCATTTT.

The chain employs TRBV5-5 and TRBJ2-1; 7 bases align to TRBD1. V gave up 2 bases and J gave up 0 bases; unmatched junction bases: 2. This CDR3 is 15 amino acids long. Germline V gene sequence: CDR1 SGHKS, CDR2 YYEKEE (reference sequence). Written as DNA, the CDR3 is TGTGCCAGCAGCTTCCGACAGGGCTCCTACAATGAGCAGTTCTTC. Translation gives CASSFRQGSYNEQFF.

The rearrangement joins TRBV4-1 to TRBJ1-3; TRBD1 matches at 9 bases. There are 17 residues in the CDR3. V lost 3 bases to trimming and J lost 0 bases; unmatched junction nucleotides: 6. Germline CDR1 is MGHRA and CDR2 is YSYEKL. CDR3 coding DNA: TGCGCCAGCAGCCATCCGGACAGGGGATTCTCTGGAAACACCATATATTTT. Encoded protein: CASSHPDRGFSGNTIYF.

The chain links TRBV5-1 to TRBJ1-1, with D maybe TRBD1 (5 bases). The germline V and J ends were trimmed by 2 bases and 4 bases, with 18 bases remaining between them. From germline, CDR1 is SGHRS and CDR2 YFSETQ. This CDR3 spans 16 amino acids. The CDR3 loop reads CASSLGPGGAPTEAFF. CDR3 DNA sequence: TGCGCCAGCAGCTTAGGACCCGGTGGGGCCCCCACTGAAGCTTTCTTT.

V is TRBV5-1 and J is TRBJ2-3, with TRBD2 matching over 7 bases. Unmatched junction bases numbered 5, after V lost 3 bases and J lost 1 base. This CDR3 has 15 residues. Per germline, CDR1 SGHRS and CDR2 YFSETQ. CDR3 in DNA: TGCGCCAGCAGCTCGAGCGGGGAACGCACAGATACGCAGTATTTT. Residues: CASSSSGERTDTQYF. Supplemented by reference TRBV5-1 and TRBJ2-3, the full variable domain reads KAGVTQTPRYLIKTRGQQVTLSCSPISGHRSVSWYQQTPGQGLQFLFEYFSETQRNKGNFPGRFSGRQFSNSRSEMNVSTLELGDSALYLCASSSSGERTDTQYFGPGTRLTVL.

Written as DNA, the CDR3 is TGTGCCAGCAGGCCGGACAGGGGTACTGCCTATGGCTACACCTTC. Its translation is CASRPDRGTAYGYTF. This chain joins TRBV28 and TRBJ1-2; TRBD1 agrees at 9 bases. Germline assignment: CDR1 MDHEN and CDR2 SYDVKM. Trimming took 6 bases from V and 4 from J; bases not matched to a gene: 9. The CDR3 is made up of 15 amino acids.

A single count supports this clone. V gene TRBV5-1 combines with J gene TRBJ2-1, with a tentative D call TRBD2 (6 bases). The CDR3 sequence is 13 residues long. Germline V lookup: CDR1 SGHRS, CDR2 YFSETQ. Trimming cost V 7 bases and J 8 bases, with 16 bases left between them. The CDR3 loop is CASRDLKRDEQFF. In DNA form, the CDR3 reads TGCGCCAGCCGAGACCTCAAGCGGGATGAGCAGTTCTTC.

The CDR3 DNA is TGTGCCAGCTCACAGGGGGCACGACTAGCGGGAGTAAGTGAGCAGTACTTC. It yields the protein CASSQGARLAGVSEQYF. This sequence joins TRBV2 and TRBJ2-7; 12 bases are a match to TRBD2. This CDR3 contains 17 residues. Looked up from germline, CDR1 is SNHLY and CDR2 is FYNNEI. Trimming cost V 8 bases and J 7 bases; bases outside gene matches: 18.

The V call is TRBV7-2, the J call TRBJ2-3, with 14 bases fitting TRBD2. The CDR3 contains 17 residues. The germline gives CDR1 SGHTA, CDR2 FQGNSA. J gave up 3 bases and V 3 bases, and 5 bases lay outside the gene matches. CDR3 sequence: CASSFAGTSGRTDTQYF. In DNA form, the CDR3 reads TGTGCCAGCAGCTTTGCCGGGACTAGCGGGAGAACAGATACGCAGTATTTT.

The chain couples TRBV18 to TRBJ2-2, with TRBD2 identical over 7 bases. This CDR3 contains 18 residues. Germline trimming cut 1 base from V and 5 bases from J; bases unmatched to any gene: 13. The germline CDR1 and CDR2 sequences are KGHSH and LQKENI. The CDR3 sequence: CASSPQMAPSGSTGELFF. The CDR3, as DNA: TGTGCCAGCTCACCACAAATGGCGCCTAGCGGTTCGACCGGGGAGCTGTTTTTT.

V usage is TRBV28 and J usage is TRBJ2-7; D perhaps matches TRBD1 (5 bases). Trimming took 9 bases from V and 4 from J, leaving 25 bases between them. The CDR3 has 16 residues. Germline CDR1 MDHEN, CDR2 SYDVKM. Written as DNA, the CDR3 is TGTGCCAGTTGCACGCCGGGCCAGGGTCGGAAGTACGAGCAGTACTTC. Translated: CASCTPGQGRKYEQYF.

This chain joins TRBV5-1 and TRBJ1-4, with 10 bases matching TRBD1. The CDR3 is 15 residues long. Trimming removed 5 bases from V and 0 bases from J; junction bases left unmatched: 1. The germline V gene encodes CDR1 SGHRS and CDR2 YFSETQ. The CDR3 region has the DNA TGCGCCAGCAGTGGACAGGGGGCAACTAATGAAAAACTGTTTTTT. The encoded protein is CASSGQGATNEKLFF.

This clone appeared once. This chain joins TRBV7-2 and TRBJ2-3, with 11 bases identical to TRBD2. With 1 base clipped from V and 6 bases from J, the junction kept 6 bases outside the gene matches. Germline V gives CDR1 SGHTA, CDR2 FQGNSA. CDR3 length: 16 amino acids. The CDR3 DNA reads as TGTGCCAGCAGCTTAGTACTAGCGGGAGTAAGGGATACGCAGTATTTT. Translating gives CASSLVLAGVRDTQYF.

This clone was detected once. This chain's CDR3 is CASSLSSTAYGYTF. The CDR3 bases are TGCGCCAGCAGCTTGAGTTCGACAGCCTATGGCTACACCTTC. This chain connects TRBV5-1 to TRBJ1-2, with D possibly matching TRBD1 (5 bases). The CDR3 has 14 residues. The V gene lost 1 base and the J gene lost 4 bases, with 11 bases spanning the gap. Germline V lookup: CDR1 SGHRS, CDR2 YFSETQ.

This chain connects TRBV27 to TRBJ1-5; 7 nucleotides line up with TRBD1. The CDR3 loop spans 16 amino acids. V was clipped by 6 bases and J by 2 bases; unmatched bases: 10. From germline, CDR1 is MNHEY and CDR2 SMNVEV (reference sequence). CDR3 in DNA: TGTGCCAGCAGCCAAACTAGGGGGCGCGGCAATCAGCCCCAGCATTTT. It is translated as CASSQTRGRGNQPQHF.

The rearrangement links TRBV6-5 to TRBJ2-1; 10 bases fit TRBD2. Germline V gene lookup returns CDR1 MNHEY and CDR2 SVGAGI. The CDR3 has 14 residues. V gave up 5 bases and J gave up 10 bases; unmatched junction bases: 8. The CDR3 is CASSPGIAGGEQFF. CDR3 bases: TGTGCCAGCAGTCCCGGAATAGCGGGAGGAGAGCAGTTCTTC.

The gene calls are TRBV7-2 and TRBJ1-1; TRBD1 is a possible D gene (5 bases). The V gene lost 5 bases and the J gene lost 0 bases, with 10 bases spanning the gap. Germline V lookup: CDR1 SGHTA, CDR2 FQGNSA. CDR3 length: 14 residues. The CDR3 bases are TGTGCCAGCAGCCGAGGGACGATGAACACTGAAGCTTTCTTT. Its translation: CASSRGTMNTEAFF.

This clone was seen a single time. The rearrangement uses TRBV7-2 and TRBJ2-1; TRBD2 might be the D (6 bases). This CDR3 spans 16 amino acids. V was clipped by 1 base and J by 5 bases, with 15 bases between them. From germline, CDR1 is SGHTA and CDR2 FQGNSA. CDR3 protein: CASSLDFASAHNEQFF. The DNA for the CDR3 is TGTGCCAGCAGCTTAGATTTCGCTAGCGCTCACAATGAGCAGTTCTTC.

The chain combines TRBV7-2 with TRBJ2-2; the match to TRBD1 covers 7 bases. The CDR3 is made up of 15 amino acids. Germline V gives CDR1 SGHTA, CDR2 FQGNSA. V lost 5 bases to trimming and J lost 5 bases; unmatched junction nucleotides: 8. The CDR3 DNA reads as TGTGCCAGCAGCCGCTACAGGGGAAGTACCGGGGAGCTGTTTTTT. Protein sequence: CASSRYRGSTGELFF. The complete variable domain, with remaining parts taken from reference TRBV7-2 and TRBJ2-2, reads GAGVSQSPSNKVTEKGKDVELRCDPISGHTALYWYRQSLGQGLEFLIYFQGNSAPDKSGLPSDRFSAERTGGSVSTLTIQRTQQEDSAVYLCASSRYRGSTGELFFGEGSRLTVL.

The chain uses TRBV4-1 and TRBJ1-2, with 8 bases fitting TRBD1. This CDR3 is built from 16 residues. CDR1 MGHRA and CDR2 YSYEKL come from the germline V gene. V trimming: 6 bases; J trimming: 2 bases; junction bases outside the gene matches: 11. DNA of the CDR3: TGCGCCAGCAGTCTCACGCAGGGGGCGCGGAACTATGGCTACACCTTC. This encodes CASSLTQGARNYGYTF.

The V call is TRBV2, the J call TRBJ2-1; D is possibly TRBD1 (6 bases). Trimming removed 5 bases from V and 2 bases from J, with 10 bases in between. There are 14 residues in the CDR3. Germline CDR1 and CDR2: SNHLY and FYNNEI. CDR3 loop: CASSLQGPYNEQFF. The CDR3 coding sequence is TGTGCCAGCAGTCTACAGGGCCCCTACAATGAGCAGTTCTTC.